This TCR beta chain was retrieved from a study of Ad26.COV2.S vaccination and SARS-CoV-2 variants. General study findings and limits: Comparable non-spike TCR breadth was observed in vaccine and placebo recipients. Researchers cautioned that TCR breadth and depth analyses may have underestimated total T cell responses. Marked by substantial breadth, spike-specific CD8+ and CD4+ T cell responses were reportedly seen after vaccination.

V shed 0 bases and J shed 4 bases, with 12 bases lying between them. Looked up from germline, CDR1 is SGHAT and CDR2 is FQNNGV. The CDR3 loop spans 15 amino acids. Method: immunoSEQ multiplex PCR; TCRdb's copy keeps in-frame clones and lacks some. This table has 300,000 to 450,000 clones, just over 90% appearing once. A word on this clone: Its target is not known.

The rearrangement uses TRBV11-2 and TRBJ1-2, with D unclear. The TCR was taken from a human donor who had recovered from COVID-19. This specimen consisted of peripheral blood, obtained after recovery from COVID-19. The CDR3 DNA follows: TGTGCCAGCAGCTTAGACCCCGACCGTTCCTATGGCTACACCTTC. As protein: CASSLDPDRSYGYTF.